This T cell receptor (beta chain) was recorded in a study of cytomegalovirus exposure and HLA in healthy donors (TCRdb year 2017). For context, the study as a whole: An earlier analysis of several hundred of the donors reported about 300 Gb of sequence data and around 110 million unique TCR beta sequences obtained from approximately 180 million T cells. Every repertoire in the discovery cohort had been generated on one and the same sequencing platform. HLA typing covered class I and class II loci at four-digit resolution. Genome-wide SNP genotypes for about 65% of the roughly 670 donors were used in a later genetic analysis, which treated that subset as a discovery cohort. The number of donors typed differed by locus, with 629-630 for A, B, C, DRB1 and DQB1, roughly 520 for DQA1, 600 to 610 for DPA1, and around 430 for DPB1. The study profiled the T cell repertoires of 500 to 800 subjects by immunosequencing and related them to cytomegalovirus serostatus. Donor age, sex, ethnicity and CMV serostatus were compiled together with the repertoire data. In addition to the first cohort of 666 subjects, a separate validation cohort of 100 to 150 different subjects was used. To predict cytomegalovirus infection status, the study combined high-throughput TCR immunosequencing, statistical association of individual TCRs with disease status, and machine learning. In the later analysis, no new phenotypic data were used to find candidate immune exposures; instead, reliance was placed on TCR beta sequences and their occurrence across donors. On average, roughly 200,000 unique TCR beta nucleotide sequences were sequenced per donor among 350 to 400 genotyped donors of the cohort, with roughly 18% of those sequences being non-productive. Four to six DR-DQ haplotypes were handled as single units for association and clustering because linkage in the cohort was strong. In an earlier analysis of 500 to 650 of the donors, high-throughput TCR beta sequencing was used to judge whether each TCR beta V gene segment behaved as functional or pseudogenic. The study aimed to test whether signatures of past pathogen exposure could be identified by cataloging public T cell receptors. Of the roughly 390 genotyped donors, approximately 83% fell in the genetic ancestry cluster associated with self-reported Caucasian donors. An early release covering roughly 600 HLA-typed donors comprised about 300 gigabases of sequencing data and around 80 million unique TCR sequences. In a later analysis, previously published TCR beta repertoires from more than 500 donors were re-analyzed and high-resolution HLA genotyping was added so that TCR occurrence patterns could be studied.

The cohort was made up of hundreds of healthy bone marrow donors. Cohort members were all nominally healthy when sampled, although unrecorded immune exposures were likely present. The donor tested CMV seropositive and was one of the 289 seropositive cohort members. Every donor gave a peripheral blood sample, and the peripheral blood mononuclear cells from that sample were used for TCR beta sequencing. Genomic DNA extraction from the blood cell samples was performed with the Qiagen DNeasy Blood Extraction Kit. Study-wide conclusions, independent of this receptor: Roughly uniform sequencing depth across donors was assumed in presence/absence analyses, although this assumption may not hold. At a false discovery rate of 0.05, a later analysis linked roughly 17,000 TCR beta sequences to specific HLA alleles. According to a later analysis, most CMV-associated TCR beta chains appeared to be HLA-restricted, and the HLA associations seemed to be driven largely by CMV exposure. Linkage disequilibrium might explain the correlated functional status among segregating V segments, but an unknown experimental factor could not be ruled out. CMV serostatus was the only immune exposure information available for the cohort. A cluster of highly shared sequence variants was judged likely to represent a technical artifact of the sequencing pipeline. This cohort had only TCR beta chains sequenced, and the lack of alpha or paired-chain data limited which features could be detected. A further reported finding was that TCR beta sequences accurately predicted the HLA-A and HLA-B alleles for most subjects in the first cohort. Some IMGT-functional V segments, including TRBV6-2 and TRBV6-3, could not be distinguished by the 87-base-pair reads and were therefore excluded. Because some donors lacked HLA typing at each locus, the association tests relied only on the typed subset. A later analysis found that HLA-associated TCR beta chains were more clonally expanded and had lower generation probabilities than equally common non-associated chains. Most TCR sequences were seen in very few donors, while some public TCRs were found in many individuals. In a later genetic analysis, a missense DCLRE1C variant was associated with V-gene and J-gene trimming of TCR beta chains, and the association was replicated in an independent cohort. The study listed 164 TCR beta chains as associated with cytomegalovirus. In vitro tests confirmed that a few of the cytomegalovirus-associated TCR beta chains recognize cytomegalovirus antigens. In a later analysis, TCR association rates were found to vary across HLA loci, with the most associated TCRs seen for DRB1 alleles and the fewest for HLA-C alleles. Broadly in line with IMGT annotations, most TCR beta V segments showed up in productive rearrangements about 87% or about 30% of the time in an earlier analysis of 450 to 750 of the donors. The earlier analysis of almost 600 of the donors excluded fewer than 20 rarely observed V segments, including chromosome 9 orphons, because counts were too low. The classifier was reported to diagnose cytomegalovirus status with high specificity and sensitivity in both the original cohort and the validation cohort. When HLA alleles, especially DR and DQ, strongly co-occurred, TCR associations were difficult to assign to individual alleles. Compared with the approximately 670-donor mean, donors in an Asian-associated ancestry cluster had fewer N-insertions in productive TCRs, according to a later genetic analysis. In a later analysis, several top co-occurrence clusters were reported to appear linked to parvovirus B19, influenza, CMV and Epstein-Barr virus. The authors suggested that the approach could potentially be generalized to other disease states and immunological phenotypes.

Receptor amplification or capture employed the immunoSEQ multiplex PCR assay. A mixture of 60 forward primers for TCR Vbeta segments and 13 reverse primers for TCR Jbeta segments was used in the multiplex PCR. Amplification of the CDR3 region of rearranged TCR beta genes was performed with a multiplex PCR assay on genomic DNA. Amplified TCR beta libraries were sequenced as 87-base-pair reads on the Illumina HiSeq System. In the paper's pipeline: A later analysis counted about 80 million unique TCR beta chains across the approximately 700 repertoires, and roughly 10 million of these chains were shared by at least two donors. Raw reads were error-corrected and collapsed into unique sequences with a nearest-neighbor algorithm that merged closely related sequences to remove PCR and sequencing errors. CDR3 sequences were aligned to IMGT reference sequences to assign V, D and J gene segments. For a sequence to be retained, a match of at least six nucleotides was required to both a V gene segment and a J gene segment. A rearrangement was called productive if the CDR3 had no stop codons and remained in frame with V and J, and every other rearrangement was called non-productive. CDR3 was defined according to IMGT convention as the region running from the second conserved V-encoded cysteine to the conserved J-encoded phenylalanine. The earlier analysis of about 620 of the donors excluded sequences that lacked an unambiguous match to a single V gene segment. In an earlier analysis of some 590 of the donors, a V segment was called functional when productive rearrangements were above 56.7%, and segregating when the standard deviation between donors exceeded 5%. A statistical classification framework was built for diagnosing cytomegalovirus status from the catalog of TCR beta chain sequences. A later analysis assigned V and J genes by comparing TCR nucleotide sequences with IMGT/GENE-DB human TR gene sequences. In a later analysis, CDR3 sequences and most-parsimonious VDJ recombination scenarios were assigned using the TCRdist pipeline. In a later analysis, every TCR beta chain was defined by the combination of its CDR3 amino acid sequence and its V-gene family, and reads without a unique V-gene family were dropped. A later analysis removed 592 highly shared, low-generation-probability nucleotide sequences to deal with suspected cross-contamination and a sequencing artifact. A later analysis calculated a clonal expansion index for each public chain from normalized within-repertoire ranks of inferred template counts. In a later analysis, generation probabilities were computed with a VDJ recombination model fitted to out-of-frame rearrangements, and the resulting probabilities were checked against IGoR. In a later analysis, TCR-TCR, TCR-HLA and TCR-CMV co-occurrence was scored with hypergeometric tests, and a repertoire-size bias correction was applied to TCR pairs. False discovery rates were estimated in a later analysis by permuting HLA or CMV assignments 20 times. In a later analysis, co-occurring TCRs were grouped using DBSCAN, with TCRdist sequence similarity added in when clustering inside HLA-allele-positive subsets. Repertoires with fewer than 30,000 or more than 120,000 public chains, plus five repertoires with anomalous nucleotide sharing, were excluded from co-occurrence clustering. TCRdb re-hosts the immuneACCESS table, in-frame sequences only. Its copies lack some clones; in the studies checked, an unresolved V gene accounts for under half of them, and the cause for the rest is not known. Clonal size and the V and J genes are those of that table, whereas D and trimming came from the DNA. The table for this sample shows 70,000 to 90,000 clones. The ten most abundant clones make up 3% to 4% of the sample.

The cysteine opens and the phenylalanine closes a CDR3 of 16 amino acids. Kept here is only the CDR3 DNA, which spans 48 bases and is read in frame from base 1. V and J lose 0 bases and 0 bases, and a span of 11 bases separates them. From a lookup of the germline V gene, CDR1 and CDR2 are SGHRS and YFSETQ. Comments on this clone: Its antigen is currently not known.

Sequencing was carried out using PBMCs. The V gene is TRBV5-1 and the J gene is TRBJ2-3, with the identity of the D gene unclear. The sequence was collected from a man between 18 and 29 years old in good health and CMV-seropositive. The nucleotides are TGCGCCAGCAGCTTGGTACTGAGTACTAGCACAGATACGCAGTATTTT. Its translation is CASSLVLSTSTDTQYF.